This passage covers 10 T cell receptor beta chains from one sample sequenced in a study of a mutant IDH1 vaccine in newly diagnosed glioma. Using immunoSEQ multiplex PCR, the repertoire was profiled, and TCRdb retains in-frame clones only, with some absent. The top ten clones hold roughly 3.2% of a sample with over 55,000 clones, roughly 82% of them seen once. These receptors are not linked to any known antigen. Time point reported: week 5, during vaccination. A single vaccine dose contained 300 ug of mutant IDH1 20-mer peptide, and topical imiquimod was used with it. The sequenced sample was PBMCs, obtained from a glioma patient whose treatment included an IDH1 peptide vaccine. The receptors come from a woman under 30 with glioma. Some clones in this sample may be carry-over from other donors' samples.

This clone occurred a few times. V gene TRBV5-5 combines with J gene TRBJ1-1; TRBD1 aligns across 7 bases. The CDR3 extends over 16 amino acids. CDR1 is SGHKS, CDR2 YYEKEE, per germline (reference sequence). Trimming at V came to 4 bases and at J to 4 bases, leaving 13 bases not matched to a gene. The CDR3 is CASSMTGIVGSTEAFF. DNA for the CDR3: TGTGCCAGCAGCATGACAGGGATAGTAGGTAGCACTGAAGCTTTCTTT.

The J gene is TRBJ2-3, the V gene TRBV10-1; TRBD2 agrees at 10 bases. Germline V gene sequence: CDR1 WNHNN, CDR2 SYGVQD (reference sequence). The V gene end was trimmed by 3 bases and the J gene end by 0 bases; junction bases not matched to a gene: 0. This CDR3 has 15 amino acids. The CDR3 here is CASSDSGGSTDTQYF. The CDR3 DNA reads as TGCGCCAGCAGTGATAGCGGGGGGAGCACAGATACGCAGTATTTT.

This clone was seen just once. This CDR3 reads CASSSTGGNYEQYF. The CDR3 nucleotides are TGCGCCAGCAGCTCTACAGGCGGGAACTACGAGCAGTACTTC. V gene TRBV5-1 combines with J gene TRBJ2-7, with TRBD2 as a possible D gene (6 bases). Trimming took off 3 bases at V and 3 bases at J, with 13 bases between the two ends. Germline values: CDR1 SGHRS, CDR2 YFSETQ. This CDR3 spans 14 amino acids.

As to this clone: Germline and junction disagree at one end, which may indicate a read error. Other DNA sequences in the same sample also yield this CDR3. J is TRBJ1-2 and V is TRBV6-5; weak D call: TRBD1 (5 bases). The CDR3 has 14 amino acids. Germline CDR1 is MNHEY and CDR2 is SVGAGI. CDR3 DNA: TGCGCCAGCAGGGCGAACCGGCAGGTCTATGGCTACACCTTC. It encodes CASRANRQVYGYTF.

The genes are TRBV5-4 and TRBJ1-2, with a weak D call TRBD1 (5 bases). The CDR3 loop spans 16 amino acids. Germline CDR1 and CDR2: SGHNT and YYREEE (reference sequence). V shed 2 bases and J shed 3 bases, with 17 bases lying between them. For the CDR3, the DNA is TGTGCCAGCAGCTTCCGAGGGGACGGGGAATACTATGGCTACACCTTC. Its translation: CASSFRGDGEYYGYTF.

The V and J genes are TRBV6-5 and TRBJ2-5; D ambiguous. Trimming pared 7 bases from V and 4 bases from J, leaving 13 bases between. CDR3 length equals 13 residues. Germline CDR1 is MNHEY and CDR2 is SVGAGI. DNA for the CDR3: TGTGCCAGCAAGGATAGCCTCATAGAGACCCAGTACTTC. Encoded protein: CASKDSLIETQYF.

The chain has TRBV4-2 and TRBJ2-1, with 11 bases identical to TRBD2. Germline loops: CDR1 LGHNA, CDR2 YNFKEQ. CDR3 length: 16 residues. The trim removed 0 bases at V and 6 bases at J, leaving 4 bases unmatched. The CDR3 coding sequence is TGTGCCAGCAGCCAAGAGGGTAGCGGGGGGGCCAATGAGCAGTTCTTC. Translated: CASSQEGSGGANEQFF.

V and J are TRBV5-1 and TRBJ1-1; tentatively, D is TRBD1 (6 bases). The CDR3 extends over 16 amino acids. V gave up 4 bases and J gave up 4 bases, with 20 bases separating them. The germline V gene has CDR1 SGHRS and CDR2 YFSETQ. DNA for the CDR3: TGCGCCAGCAGCAACGGATACAGGGTCGCGGGCACTGAAGCTTTCTTT. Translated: CASSNGYRVAGTEAFF.

The CDR3 reads CASSGQGGTEAFF. CDR3 nucleotides: TGTGCCAGCAGTGGACAGGGGGGCACTGAAGCTTTCTTT. The chain combines TRBV27 with TRBJ1-1, with TRBD1 identical over 10 bases. Trimming took 5 bases from V and 4 from J; bases not matched to a gene: 1. The germline V gene has CDR1 MNHEY and CDR2 SMNVEV (reference sequence). The CDR3 is made up of 13 amino acids.

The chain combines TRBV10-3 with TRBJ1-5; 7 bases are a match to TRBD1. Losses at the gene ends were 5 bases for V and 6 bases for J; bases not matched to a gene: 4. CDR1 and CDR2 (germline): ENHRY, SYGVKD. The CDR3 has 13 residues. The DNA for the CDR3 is TGTGCCATCAGTCTTGACAGGGCTCAGCCCCAGCATTTT. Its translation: CAISLDRAQPQHF.